The rows below give T cell receptor beta chains drawn from one sample of a study of chemoradiotherapy in HPV16-positive cancers. Only in-frame clones appear in the TCRdb table, and some are missing; sequencing was by immunoSEQ multiplex PCR. This sample has some 14,000 clones, with around nine tenths found just once. The source material was blood, sampled from a patient who underwent chemoradiotherapy. The receptors stem from a human donor with HPV-associated anogenital cancer. The CDR3 runs from the conserved cysteine through the conserved F or W. A D gene is named only where the DNA matches it firmly. Size tells how often a clone was seen (once, few, many) or the class of an expanded clone, and some rows leave it out.

>TRBV6-5|13|.|.|TRBJ2-5
TGTGCCAGCTTGGAGCCAGGGACGGAGACCCAGTACTTC
CASLEPGTETQYF
>TRBV28|16|TRBD2|.|TRBJ2-7
TGTGCCAGCAGTTTATGGGAGCTAGCGGGAGGCTACGAGCAGTACTTC
CASSLWELAGGYEQYF
>TRBV28|12|TRBD2|.|TRBJ2-3
TGTGCCAGCAGGCGGGCGGGGGGTACGCAGTATTTT
CASRRAGGTQYF
>TRBV6-5|13|.|.|TRBJ2-3
TGTGCCAGCAGTAGGCTCAGCACAGATACGCAGTATTTT
CASSRLSTDTQYF
>TRBV5-1|14|.|.|TRBJ1-2
TGCGCCAGCAGCTTGTGGGGGGCAGATTATGGCTACACCTTC
CASSLWGADYGYTF
>TRBV28|13|.|.|TRBJ1-2
TGTGCCAGCAGTTTTAGGCGGAACTATGGCTACACCTTC
CASSFRRNYGYTF
>TRBV5-6|15|TRBD1|.|TRBJ2-1
TGTGCCAGCAGCTTGGCCCAGGGGGAAGTATATGAGCAGTTCTTC
CASSLAQGEVYEQFF
>TRBV9|16|TRBD1|.|TRBJ2-3
TGTGCCAGCAGCTCGGAGACAGGGGGCGTTGCAGATACGCAGTATTTT
CASSSETGGVADTQYF
>TRBV6-6|14|TRBD1|.|TRBJ2-7
TGTGCCAGCAGTTACTCGGGACAGGGTTACGAGCAGTACTTC
CASSYSGQGYEQYF
>TRBV7-9|16|TRBD2|.|TRBJ2-2
TGTGCCAGCAGCGTTAGCGGGGCCACGAGAACCGGGGAGCTGTTTTTT
CASSVSGATRTGELFF
>TRBV19|13|.|once|TRBJ1-1
TGTGCCAGTAGTACAGTTTTGAACACTGAAGCTTTCTTT
CASSTVLNTEAFF